Below, 2 T cell receptor beta chains from the same sample are listed, as sequenced in a study of T cells after yellow fever vaccination. TCRdb analysed the 5' RACE reads with MiXCR anew, one entry per CDR3 protein. The sample holds 150,000 to 200,000 distinct CDR3 sequences, about 10% seen once. This specimen was CD8+ T cells sorted from PBMCs, taken 15 days after the yellow fever booster vaccination. These receptors all come from a man younger than 35 who received the YFV17D yellow fever vaccine.

The rearrangement links TRBV15 to TRBJ2-5; 9 nucleotides line up with TRBD1. The germline V gene encodes CDR1 LNHNV and CDR2 YYDKDF (reference sequence). V lost 4 bases, J lost 3 bases, and 6 bases stayed unmatched. The length of the CDR3 is 15 residues. CDR3 coding DNA: TGTGCCACCAGCATACACAGGGGGCGGGAAGAGACCCAGTACTTC. This translates into CATSIHRGREETQYF.

J is TRBJ2-4 and V is TRBV4-2; D is unresolved. CDR1 is LGHNA and CDR2 is YNFKEQ in the germline V gene. Trimming cost V 0 bases and J 0 bases, with 15 bases left between them. This CDR3 region has 18 residues. CDR3 coding DNA: TGTGCCAGCAGCCAAGAAGGCCGGCAGACTCTAGCCAAAAACATTCAGTACTTC. The encoded protein is CASSQEGRQTLAKNIQYF.